One and the same sample provided the 25 T cell receptor beta chains below, sequenced in a study of T-cell reconstitution after alpha-beta-depleted transplantation in children. Preparation of the TCRbeta library used unique molecular identifiers. A single record per CDR3 protein comes from TCRdb applying MiXCR to the PCR reads. The sample carries some 550,000 distinct CDR3 sequences, approximately 22% recorded once. The sequencing here drew on PBMCs, mostly from graft donor cells, taken 360 days after TCRalphabeta/CD19-depleted stem cell transplant. These receptors were taken from a boy less than two years old who had a stem cell transplant for acute myeloid leukemia, so the T cells may come from the graft donor.

The chain has TRBV7-2 and TRBJ2-5; 9 bases are shared with TRBD2. CDR1 and CDR2 from the germline V gene are SGHTA and FQGNSA. J gave up 1 base and V 8 bases, and 5 bases lay outside the gene matches. The CDR3 sequence is 14 residues long. Here the CDR3 DNA reads TGTGCCAGCGCTCTAGCGGGGCCCCAAGAGACCCAGTACTTC. This sequence encodes CASALAGPQETQYF. Complete variable domain (other parts from reference TRBV7-2 and TRBJ2-5): GAGVSQSPSNKVTEKGKDVELRCDPISGHTALYWYRQSLGQGLEFLIYFQGNSAPDKSGLPSDRFSAERTGGSVSTLTIQRTQQEDSAVYLCASALAGPQETQYFGPGTRLLVL.

This clonotype was seen more than once but under ten times. This chain joins TRBV7-2 and TRBJ2-7; D is perhaps TRBD2 (5 bases). V was cut by 5 bases and J by 7 bases, with 21 bases left in between. Germline V gene sequence: CDR1 SGHTA, CDR2 FQGNSA. The CDR3 extends over 15 amino acids. The CDR3 bases are TGTGCCAGCAGCGCCAATCTAGGTAGCCGCGGGGAGCAGTACTTC. Its protein is CASSANLGSRGEQYF.

This clonotype was found many times. Here the CDR3 DNA reads TGTGCCAGCAGCTTAGGCGGGGGTTACGTGGGCACAGATACGCAGTATTTT. Amino acids: CASSLGGGYVGTDTQYF. The chain carries TRBV13 and TRBJ2-3, with D maybe TRBD2 (6 bases). This CDR3 comprises 17 residues. Deletions cut 0 bases from V and 1 base from J, with 14 bases between. In germline, CDR1 is PRHDT, CDR2 FYEKMQ (reference sequence).

The rearrangement links TRBV18 to TRBJ2-3, with TRBD1 matching 9 bases. Germline lookup yields CDR1 KGHSH and CDR2 LQKENI. With 1 base clipped from V and 2 bases from J, the junction kept 4 bases outside the gene matches. The CDR3 has 16 amino acids. Written as DNA, the CDR3 is TGTGCCAGCTCACCACGTGGGACAGGGAACACAGATACGCAGTATTTT. Its translation is CASSPRGTGNTDTQYF.

The V gene is TRBV4-3, the J gene TRBJ1-4, with 7 nucleotides matching TRBD1. Trimming at V came to 4 bases and at J to 0 bases, leaving 5 bases not matched to a gene. This CDR3 comprises 16 residues. Germline CDR1 and CDR2: LGHNA and YSLEER. The CDR3: CASSPRQGATNEKLFF. CDR3 DNA: TGCGCCAGCAGCCCAAGACAGGGCGCAACTAATGAAAAACTGTTTTTT.

This chain connects TRBV4-2 to TRBJ1-5; 7 nucleotides agree with TRBD1. The germline V gene has CDR1 LGHNA and CDR2 YNFKEQ. V lost 0 bases to trimming and J lost 8 bases; unmatched junction nucleotides: 7. There are 15 residues in the CDR3. As DNA, the CDR3 is TGTGCCAGCAGCCAAGAAGACAGGGCTCTAGAGCCCCAGCATTTT. It codes for CASSQEDRALEPQHF.

This clonotype was seen ten or more times. V is TRBV20-1 and J is TRBJ2-7; 9 bases align to TRBD1. Per germline, CDR1 DFQATT and CDR2 SNEGSKA (reference sequence). V lost 6 bases, J lost 3 bases, and 3 bases stayed unmatched. The CDR3 consists of 12 residues. The CDR3 here is CSAPDRGYEQYF. In DNA, the CDR3 is TGCAGTGCACCGGACAGGGGCTACGAGCAGTACTTC.

The chain joins TRBV4-1 to TRBJ2-2, with D possibly matching TRBD1 (6 bases). CDR3 length: 15 amino acids. The ends were cut back, 5 bases at V and 4 bases at J, with 14 bases in the middle. The germline gives CDR1 MGHRA, CDR2 YSYEKL. CDR3 residues: CASSTRQEITGELFF. The CDR3 coding sequence is TGCGCCAGCAGCACCAGACAGGAGATCACCGGGGAGCTGTTTTTT.

This clonotype was counted many times. The J gene is TRBJ2-2, the V gene TRBV6-5; D is uncertain. The germline gives CDR1 MNHEY, CDR2 SVGAGI. The CDR3 loop spans 15 amino acids. Between the trimmed V and J ends, which lost 2 bases and 0 bases, there was a span of 7 bases. The CDR3 region has the DNA TGTGCCAGCAGTTACCGGTCAGCGAACACCGGGGAGCTGTTTTTT. Translating gives CASSYRSANTGELFF.

Many counts were recorded for this clonotype. V is TRBV28 and J is TRBJ1-2; D is perhaps TRBD1 (5 bases). The CDR3 totals 15 residues. Germline-derived CDR1 and CDR2 are MDHEN and SYDVKM. V gave up 5 bases and J gave up 4 bases, with 17 bases separating them. The chain's CDR3 is CASSGPGGKVYGYTF. As DNA, the CDR3 is TGTGCCAGCAGTGGCCCGGGGGGGAAGGTCTATGGCTACACCTTC.

V gene TRBV4-3 combines with J gene TRBJ1-2; a weak D match, TRBD1 (5 bases). The germline V gene has CDR1 LGHNA and CDR2 YSLEER. The V end was cut by 0 bases, the J end by 3 bases, with 11 bases between. This CDR3 has 15 amino acids. The CDR3 coding sequence is TGCGCCAGCAGCCAAGATAGGGGCAGAGACTATGGCTACACCTTC. Translating gives CASSQDRGRDYGYTF.

There are a few counts of this clonotype. CDR3: CSASADSYEQYV. Here the CDR3 DNA reads TGCAGTGCTAGTGCGGACAGTTACGAGCAGTACGTC. The V call is TRBV20-1, the J call TRBJ2-7; D is perhaps TRBD1 (6 bases). CDR1 and CDR2 (germline): DFQATT, SNEGSKA (reference sequence). This CDR3 is 12 amino acids long. Trimming left V 3 bases short and J 4 bases short, with 10 bases between.

This sequence joins TRBV29-1 and TRBJ2-2; 9 bases line up with TRBD2. This CDR3 is built from 15 residues. J was trimmed by 5 bases and V by 6 bases; bases with no gene match: 10. Germline V gives CDR1 SQVTM, CDR2 ANQGSEA. Written as DNA, the CDR3 is TGCAGCGTCCCCAGCGGGGGGTCAGGGACCGGGGAGCTGTTTTTT. Its translation: CSVPSGGSGTGELFF.

This clonotype was recorded at least ten times. The chain is built from TRBV20-1 and TRBJ2-5; no reliable D call. The ends were cut back, 6 bases at V and 5 bases at J, with 16 bases in the middle. This CDR3 has 13 amino acids. The germline V gene encodes CDR1 DFQATT and CDR2 SNEGSKA (reference sequence). CDR3 loop: CSAPENSRETQYF. The CDR3 DNA sequence: TGCAGTGCCCCAGAGAATAGCAGGGAGACCCAGTACTTC.

This clonotype was counted a few times. The J gene is TRBJ2-3, the V gene TRBV7-3; 9 positions match TRBD2. Germline V gives CDR1 SGHTA, CDR2 FQGTGA. Trimming removed 3 bases from V and 5 bases from J; junction bases left unmatched: 6. This CDR3 is 15 amino acids long. The CDR3 spells CASSLVAGVGDTQYF. The CDR3 bases are TGTGCCAGCAGCTTGGTAGCGGGGGTCGGAGATACGCAGTATTTT. Full variable domain (remainder filled in from reference TRBV7-3 and TRBJ2-3): GAGVSQTPSNKVTEKGKYVELRCDPISGHTALYWYRQSLGQGPEFLIYFQGTGAADDSGLPNDRFFAVRPEGSVSTLKIQRTERGDSAVYLCASSLVAGVGDTQYFGPGTRLTVL.

This clonotype came up a few times. The genes are TRBV6-1 and TRBJ2-6; D unclear. V lost 5 bases to trimming and J lost 0 bases, with 5 bases between them. The CDR3 sequence is 14 residues long. Looked up from germline, CDR1 is MNHNS and CDR2 is SASEGT. The CDR3 reads CASSISSGANVLTF. The CDR3 DNA reads TGTGCCAGCAGTATATCCTCTGGGGCCAACGTCCTGACTTTC.

This clonotype showed up many times. This chain uses TRBV20-1 with TRBJ1-2; no clear D. The CDR3 extends over 9 amino acids. Trimming pared 7 bases from V and 8 bases from J, leaving 8 bases between. Germline V gives CDR1 DFQATT, CDR2 SNEGSKA (reference sequence). The CDR3 sequence: CSGPTGYTF. The CDR3 DNA sequence: TGCAGTGGGCCAACAGGCTACACCTTC.

The table lists this clonotype with a few counts. The rearrangement links TRBV28 to TRBJ2-3, with TRBD1 identical over 8 bases. The CDR3 consists of 16 residues. Trimming took 4 bases from V and 1 from J; bases not matched to a gene: 7. The germline V gene has CDR1 MDHEN and CDR2 SYDVKM. The CDR3 loop is CASSSSGGVGTDTQYF. The CDR3 nucleotides read TGTGCCAGCAGTTCGTCAGGGGGCGTGGGCACAGATACGCAGTATTTT.

This clonotype was observed a handful of times. V is TRBV29-1 and J is TRBJ2-5; unclear D gene. From germline, CDR1 is SQVTM and CDR2 ANQGSEA. The CDR3 spans 11 residues. The V gene lost 7 bases and the J gene lost 7 bases, with 13 bases spanning the gap. CDR3 amino acids: CSAPGVGTQYF. The CDR3 DNA follows: TGCAGCGCCCCGGGCGTGGGGACCCAGTACTTC.

This clonotype was counted only a few times. The chain combines TRBV18 with TRBJ2-5; D possibly corresponds to TRBD1 (6 bases). The CDR3 runs 16 residues. The germline CDR1 and CDR2 sequences are KGHSH and LQKENI. V was clipped by 3 bases and J by 2 bases, with 16 bases between them. CDR3 nucleotides: TGTGCCAGCTCACCGAACGCCGGGACACCTCAAGAGACCCAGTACTTC. The encoded protein is CASSPNAGTPQETQYF.

This clonotype was counted between two and nine times. V usage is TRBV28 and J usage is TRBJ2-2; 7 bases align to TRBD1. V lost 0 bases to trimming and J lost 6 bases; unmatched junction nucleotides: 4. CDR3 length equals 15 residues. CDR1 MDHEN and CDR2 SYDVKM come from the germline V gene. CDR3 sequence reads: CASSLWSTGSGELFF. CDR3 DNA sequence: TGTGCCAGCAGTTTATGGTCGACAGGGTCCGGGGAGCTGTTTTTT.

The sample holds a few counts of this clonotype. The chain joins TRBV6-5 to TRBJ1-3; D might be TRBD1 (6 bases). V gave up 6 bases and J gave up 3 bases, with 12 bases separating them. Germline V gives CDR1 MNHEY, CDR2 SVGAGI. The CDR3 runs 14 residues. The CDR3 region is CASSPRGIGNTIYF. CDR3 DNA: TGTGCCAGCAGCCCCAGGGGTATTGGAAACACCATATATTTT.

This clonotype appeared a few times. The chain couples TRBV11-1 to TRBJ1-1; D is unresolved. Per the germline V gene, CDR1 is SGHAT and CDR2 is FQDESV (reference sequence). Deletions cut 5 bases from V and 6 bases from J, with 13 bases between. CDR3 length equals 13 residues. The CDR3 spells CASSRAVAAEAFF. The CDR3 DNA follows: TGTGCCAGCAGCCGCGCAGTTGCAGCTGAAGCTTTCTTT.

This clonotype was seen at least ten times. This chain uses TRBV20-1 with TRBJ2-7; D unclear. The CDR3 runs 12 residues. Germline V CDR1 and CDR2: DFQATT, SNEGSKA (reference sequence). V lost 3 bases to trimming and J lost 0 bases, with 6 bases between them. Here the CDR3 DNA reads TGCAGTGCTAGTAACTACTCCTACGAGCAGTACGTC. Amino acid sequence: CSASNYSYEQYV.

This clonotype was found many times. The rearrangement uses TRBV12-3 or TRBV12-4 and TRBJ2-5; no reliable D call. The CDR3 extends over 15 amino acids. V shed 1 base and J shed 5 bases, with 14 bases lying between them. The CDR3 nucleotides are TGTGCCAGCAGTTTAGTAGGCGGCCTGGAGGAGACCCAGTACTTC. It yields the protein CASSLVGGLEETQYF.